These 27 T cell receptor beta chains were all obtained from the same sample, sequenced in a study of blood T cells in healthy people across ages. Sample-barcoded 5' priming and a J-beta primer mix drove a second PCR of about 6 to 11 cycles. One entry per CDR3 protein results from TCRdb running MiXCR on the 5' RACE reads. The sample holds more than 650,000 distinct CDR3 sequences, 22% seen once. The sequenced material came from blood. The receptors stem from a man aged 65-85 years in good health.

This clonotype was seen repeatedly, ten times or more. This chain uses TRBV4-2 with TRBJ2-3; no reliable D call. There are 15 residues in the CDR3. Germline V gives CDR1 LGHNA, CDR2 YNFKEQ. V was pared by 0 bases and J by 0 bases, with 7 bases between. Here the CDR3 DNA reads TGTGCCAGCAGCCAAGAAGGAGCTAGCACAGATACGCAGTATTTT. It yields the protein CASSQEGASTDTQYF.

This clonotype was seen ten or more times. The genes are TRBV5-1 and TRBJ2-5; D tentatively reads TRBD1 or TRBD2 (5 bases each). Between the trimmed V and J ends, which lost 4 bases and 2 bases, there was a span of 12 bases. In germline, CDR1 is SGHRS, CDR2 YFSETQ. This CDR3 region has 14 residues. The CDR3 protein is CASSRGDFQETQYF. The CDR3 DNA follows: TGCGCCAGCAGCAGAGGGGATTTTCAAGAGACCCAGTACTTC.

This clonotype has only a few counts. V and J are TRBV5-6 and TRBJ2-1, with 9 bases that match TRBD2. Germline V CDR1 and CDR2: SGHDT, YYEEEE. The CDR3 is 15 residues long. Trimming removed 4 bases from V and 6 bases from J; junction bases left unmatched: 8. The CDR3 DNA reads TGTGCCAGCAGCCAAATAGCGGGAGTGGTCAATGAGCAGTTCTTC. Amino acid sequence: CASSQIAGVVNEQFF.

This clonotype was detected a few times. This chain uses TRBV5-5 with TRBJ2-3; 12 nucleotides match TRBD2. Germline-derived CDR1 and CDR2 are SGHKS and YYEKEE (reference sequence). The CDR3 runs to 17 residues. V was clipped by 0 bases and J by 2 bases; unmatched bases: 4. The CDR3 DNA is TGTGCCAGCAGCTTGGCTAGCGGGGGGGTAGCCACAGATACGCAGTATTTT. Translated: CASSLASGGVATDTQYF.

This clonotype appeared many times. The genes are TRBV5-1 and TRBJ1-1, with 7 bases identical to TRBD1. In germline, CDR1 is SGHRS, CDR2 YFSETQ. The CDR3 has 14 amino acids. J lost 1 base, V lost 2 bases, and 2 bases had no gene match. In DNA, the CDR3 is TGCGCCAGCAGCTTCCGGGACAGGAACACTGAAGCTTTCTTT. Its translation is CASSFRDRNTEAFF.

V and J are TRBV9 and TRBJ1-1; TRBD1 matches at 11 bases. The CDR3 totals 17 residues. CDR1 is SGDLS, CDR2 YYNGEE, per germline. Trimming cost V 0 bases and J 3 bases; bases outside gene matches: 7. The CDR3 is CASSVAPPGQGDTEAFF. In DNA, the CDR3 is TGTGCCAGCAGCGTAGCTCCCCCGGGACAGGGGGACACTGAAGCTTTCTTT.

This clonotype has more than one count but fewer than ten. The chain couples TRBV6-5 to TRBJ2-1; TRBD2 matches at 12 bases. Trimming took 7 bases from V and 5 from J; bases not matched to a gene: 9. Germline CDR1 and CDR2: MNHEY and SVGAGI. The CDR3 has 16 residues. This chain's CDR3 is CASKGLGLAGHNEQFF. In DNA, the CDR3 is TGTGCCAGCAAAGGGCTCGGACTAGCGGGACACAATGAGCAGTTCTTC.

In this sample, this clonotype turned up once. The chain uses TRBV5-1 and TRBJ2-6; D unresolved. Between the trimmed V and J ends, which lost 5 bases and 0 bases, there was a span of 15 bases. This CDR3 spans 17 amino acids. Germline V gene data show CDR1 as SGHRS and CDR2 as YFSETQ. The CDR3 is CASRAWSVPSGANVLTF. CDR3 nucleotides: TGCGCCAGCAGAGCCTGGTCGGTCCCCTCTGGGGCCAACGTCCTGACTTTC.

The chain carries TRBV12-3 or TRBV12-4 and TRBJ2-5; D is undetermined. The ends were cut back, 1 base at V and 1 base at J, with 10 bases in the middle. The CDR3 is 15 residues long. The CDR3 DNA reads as TGTGCCAGCAGTTTAGGCTTGCCGAGCCAAGAGACCCAGTACTTC. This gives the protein CASSLGLPSQETQYF.

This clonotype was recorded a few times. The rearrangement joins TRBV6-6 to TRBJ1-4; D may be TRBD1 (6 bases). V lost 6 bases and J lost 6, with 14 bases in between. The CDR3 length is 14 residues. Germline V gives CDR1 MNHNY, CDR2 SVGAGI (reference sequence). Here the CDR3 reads CASRNAAGDEKLFF. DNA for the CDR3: TGTGCCAGCAGAAACGCGGCAGGGGATGAAAAACTGTTTTTT.

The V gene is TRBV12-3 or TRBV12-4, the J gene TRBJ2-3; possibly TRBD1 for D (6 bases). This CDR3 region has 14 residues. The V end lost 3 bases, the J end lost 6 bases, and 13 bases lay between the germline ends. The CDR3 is CASSFGQRRDTQYF. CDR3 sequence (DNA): TGTGCCAGCAGTTTCGGACAGAGGCGGGATACGCAGTATTTT.

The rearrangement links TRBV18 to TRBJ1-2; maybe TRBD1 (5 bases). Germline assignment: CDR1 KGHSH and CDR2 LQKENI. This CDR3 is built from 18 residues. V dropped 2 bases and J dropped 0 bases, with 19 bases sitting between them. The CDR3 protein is CASSPDSSTLGANYGYTF. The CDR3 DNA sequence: TGTGCCAGCTCACCAGACAGTTCCACACTGGGAGCTAACTATGGCTACACCTTC.

CDR3 sequence: CASSPLPTSGLYSNQPQHF. The CDR3 DNA is TGTGCCAGCAGCCCACTACCAACCTCGGGACTGTATAGCAATCAGCCCCAGCATTTT. The chain employs TRBV7-8 and TRBJ1-5, with TRBD1 as a possible D gene (5 bases). The CDR3 loop spans 19 amino acids. Trimming stripped 5 bases from V and 0 bases from J, with 23 bases between. CDR1 and CDR2 (germline): SGHVS, FQNEAQ.

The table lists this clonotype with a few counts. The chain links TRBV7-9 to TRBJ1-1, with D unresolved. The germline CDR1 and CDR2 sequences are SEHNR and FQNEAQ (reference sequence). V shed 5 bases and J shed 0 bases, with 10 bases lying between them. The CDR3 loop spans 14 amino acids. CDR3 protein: CASSGNRVNTEAFF. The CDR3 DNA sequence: TGTGCCAGCAGCGGTAATAGGGTGAACACTGAAGCTTTCTTT.

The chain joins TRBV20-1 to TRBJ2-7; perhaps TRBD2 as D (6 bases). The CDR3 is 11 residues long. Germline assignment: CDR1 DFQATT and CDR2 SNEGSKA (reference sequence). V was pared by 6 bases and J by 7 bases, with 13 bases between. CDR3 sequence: CSAAVAGEQYF. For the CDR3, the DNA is TGCAGTGCCGCGGTGGCGGGAGAGCAGTACTTC.

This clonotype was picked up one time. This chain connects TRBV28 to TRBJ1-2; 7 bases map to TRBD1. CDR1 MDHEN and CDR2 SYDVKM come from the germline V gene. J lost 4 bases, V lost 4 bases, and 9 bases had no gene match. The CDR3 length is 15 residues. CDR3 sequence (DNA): TGTGCCAGCAGTTCCGTGACAGGGATCATCTATGGCTACACCTTC. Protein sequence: CASSSVTGIIYGYTF.

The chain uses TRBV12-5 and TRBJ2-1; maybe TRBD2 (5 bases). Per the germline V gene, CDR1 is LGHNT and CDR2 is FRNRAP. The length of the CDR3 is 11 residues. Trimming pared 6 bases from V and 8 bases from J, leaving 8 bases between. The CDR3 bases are TGTGCTAGTGGGTTGCGGGATGAGCAGTTCTTC. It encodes CASGLRDEQFF.

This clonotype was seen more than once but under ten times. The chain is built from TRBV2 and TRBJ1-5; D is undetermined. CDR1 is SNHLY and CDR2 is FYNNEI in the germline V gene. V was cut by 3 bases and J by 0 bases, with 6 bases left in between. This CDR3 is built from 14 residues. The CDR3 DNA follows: TGTGCCAGCAGTGAGCGGTATAGCAATCAGCCCCAGCATTTT. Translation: CASSERYSNQPQHF.

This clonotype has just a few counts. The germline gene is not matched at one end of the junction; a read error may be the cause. CDR3 sequence (DNA): TGTGCCGGCAGCCTGACAGGAATTAATTCACCCCTCCACTTT. Its translation is CAGSLTGINSPLHF. The rearrangement joins TRBV3-1 to TRBJ1-6, with D possibly being TRBD1 (6 bases). The CDR3 has 14 residues. Germline V gene lookup returns CDR1 LGHDT and CDR2 YNNKEL (reference sequence). Full variable domain (remainder filled in from reference TRBV3-1 and TRBJ1-6): DTAVSQTPKYLVTQMGNDKSIKCEQNLGHDTMYWYKQDSKKFLKIMFSYNNKELIINETVPNRFSPKSPDKAHLNLHINSLELGDSAVYFCAGSLTGINSPLHFGNGTRLTVT.

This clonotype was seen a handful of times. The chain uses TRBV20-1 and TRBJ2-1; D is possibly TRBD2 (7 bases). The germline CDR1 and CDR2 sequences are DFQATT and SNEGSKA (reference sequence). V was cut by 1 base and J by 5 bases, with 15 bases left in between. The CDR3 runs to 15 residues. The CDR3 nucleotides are TGCAGTGCTAGAGGTAGTGAGGGGGGGGACAATGAGCAGTTCTTC. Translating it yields CSARGSEGGDNEQFF.

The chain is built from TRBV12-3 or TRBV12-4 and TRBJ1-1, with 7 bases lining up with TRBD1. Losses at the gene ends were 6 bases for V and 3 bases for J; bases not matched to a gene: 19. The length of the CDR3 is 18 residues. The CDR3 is CASSPPQRQGSGDTEAFF. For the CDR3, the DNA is TGTGCCAGCAGCCCCCCCCAAAGACAGGGCAGTGGGGACACTGAAGCTTTCTTT.

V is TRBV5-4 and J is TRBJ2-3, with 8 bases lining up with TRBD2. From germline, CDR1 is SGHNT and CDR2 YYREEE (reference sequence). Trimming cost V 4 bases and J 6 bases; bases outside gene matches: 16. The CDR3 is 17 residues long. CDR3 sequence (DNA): TGTGCCAGCAGCGCGGTACTTAGCGGGGTATATTTGGATACGCAGTATTTT. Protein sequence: CASSAVLSGVYLDTQYF.

The CDR3, as DNA: TGTGCCTCGCCCCGCAGGGAGAACTATGGCTACACCTTC. As protein: CASPRRENYGYTF. The V gene is TRBV30, the J gene TRBJ1-2; possible D gene TRBD1, 5 bases. The CDR3 has 13 residues. The germline gives CDR1 GTSNPN, CDR2 SVGIG (reference sequence). V was cut by 7 bases and J by 2 bases, with 14 bases left in between. The whole variable domain, remainder taken from reference TRBV30 and TRBJ1-2, is SQTIHQWPATLVQPVGSPLSLECTVEGTSNPNLYWYRQAAGRGLQLLFYSVGIGQISSEVPQNLSASRPQDRQFILSSKKLLLSDSGFYLCASPRRENYGYTFGSGTRLTVV.

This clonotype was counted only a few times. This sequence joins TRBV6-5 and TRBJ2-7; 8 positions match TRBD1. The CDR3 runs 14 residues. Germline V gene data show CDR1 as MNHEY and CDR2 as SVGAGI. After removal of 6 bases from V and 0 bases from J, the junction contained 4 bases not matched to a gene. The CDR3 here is CASRDRVLSYEQYF. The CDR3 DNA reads TGTGCCAGCAGGGACAGGGTACTCTCCTACGAGCAGTACTTC.

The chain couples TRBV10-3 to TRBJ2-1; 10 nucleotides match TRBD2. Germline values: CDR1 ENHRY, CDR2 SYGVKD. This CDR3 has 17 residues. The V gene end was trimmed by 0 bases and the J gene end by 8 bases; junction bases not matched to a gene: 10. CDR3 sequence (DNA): TGTGCCATCAGTGAGTCGTCGAGCGGGAGGGCAAAGGATGAGCAGTTCTTC. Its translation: CAISESSSGRAKDEQFF.

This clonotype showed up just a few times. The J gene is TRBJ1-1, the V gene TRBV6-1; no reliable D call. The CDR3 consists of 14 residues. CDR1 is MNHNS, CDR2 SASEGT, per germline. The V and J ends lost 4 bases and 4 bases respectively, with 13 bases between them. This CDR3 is CASSVGGAFTEAFF. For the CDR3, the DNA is TGTGCCAGCAGTGTGGGAGGCGCCTTCACTGAAGCTTTCTTT.

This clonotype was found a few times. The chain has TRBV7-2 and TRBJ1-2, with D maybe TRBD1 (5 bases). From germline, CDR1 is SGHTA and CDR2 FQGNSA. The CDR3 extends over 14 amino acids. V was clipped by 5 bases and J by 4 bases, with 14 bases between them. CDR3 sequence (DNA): TGTGCCAGCAGCATAGGAAGGCAGGGCTATGGCTACACCTTC. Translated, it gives CASSIGRQGYGYTF.